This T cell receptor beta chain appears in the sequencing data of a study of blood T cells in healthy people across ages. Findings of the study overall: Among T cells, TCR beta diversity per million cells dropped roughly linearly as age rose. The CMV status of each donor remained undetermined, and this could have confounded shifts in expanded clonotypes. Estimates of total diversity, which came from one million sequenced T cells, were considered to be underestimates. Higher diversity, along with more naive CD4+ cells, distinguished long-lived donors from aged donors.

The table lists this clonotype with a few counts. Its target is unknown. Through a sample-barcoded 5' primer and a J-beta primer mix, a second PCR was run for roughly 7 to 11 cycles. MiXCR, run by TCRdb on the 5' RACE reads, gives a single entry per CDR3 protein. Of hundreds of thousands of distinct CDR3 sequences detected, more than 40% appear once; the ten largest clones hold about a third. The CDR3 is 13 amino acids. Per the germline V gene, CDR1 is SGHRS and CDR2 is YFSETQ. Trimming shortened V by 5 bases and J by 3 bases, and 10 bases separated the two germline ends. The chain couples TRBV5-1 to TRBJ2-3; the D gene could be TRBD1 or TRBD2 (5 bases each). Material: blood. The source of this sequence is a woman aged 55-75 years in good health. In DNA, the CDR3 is TGCGCCAGCAGGACCGGGGCAACAGATACGCAGTATTTT. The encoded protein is CASRTGATDTQYF. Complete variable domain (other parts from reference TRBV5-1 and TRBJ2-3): KAGVTQTPRYLIKTRGQQVTLSCSPISGHRSVSWYQQTPGQGLQFLFEYFSETQRNKGNFPGRFSGRQFSNSRSEMNVSTLELGDSALYLCASRTGATDTQYFGPGTRLTVL.